The 18 T cell receptor beta chains below were found in one sample sequenced in a study of response to subunit inactivated influenza vaccine. Each CDR3 protein is one row after TCRdb ran MiXCR on the RT-PCR reads. The data show hundreds of thousands of distinct CDR3 sequences, 11% to 15% seen once. This specimen was PBMCs from blood, taken about 14 days before vaccination. These TCRs come from a man aged 45 to 65 who received an inactivated influenza vaccine.

The chain has TRBV3-1 and TRBJ2-1; 7 bases agree with TRBD2. The CDR3 loop spans 14 amino acids. Germline V gene sequence: CDR1 LGHDT, CDR2 YNNKEL (reference sequence). V lost 3 bases to trimming and J lost 9 bases; unmatched junction nucleotides: 8. CDR3 sequence reads: CASSQDWSGTEQFF. DNA for the CDR3: TGTGCCAGCAGCCAGGATTGGAGCGGGACTGAGCAGTTCTTC.

There are a few counts of this clonotype. J is TRBJ2-1 and V is TRBV7-2, with TRBD1 identical over 9 bases. With V trimmed by 5 bases and J by 8 bases, 10 bases remained unmatched. The CDR3 totals 15 residues. CDR1 and CDR2 from the germline V gene are SGHTA and FQGNSA. The CDR3 region is CASSQRGTGGYEQFF. CDR3 nucleotides: TGTGCCAGCAGCCAGAGGGGAACAGGGGGCTATGAGCAGTTCTTC.

The rearrangement joins TRBV12-3 or TRBV12-4 to TRBJ1-2; no firm D call. V gave up 2 bases and J gave up 3 bases, with 7 bases separating them. CDR3 size: 13 residues. CDR3 bases: TGTGCCAGCAGTTTACACAACTACTATGGCTACACCTTC. Amino acids: CASSLHNYYGYTF.

Ten or more counts support this clonotype. The rearrangement links TRBV6-2 or TRBV6-3 to TRBJ2-5, with 7 bases lining up with TRBD2. The V gene end was trimmed by 6 bases and the J gene end by 5 bases; junction bases not matched to a gene: 12. This CDR3 has 15 residues. Germline values: CDR1 MNHEY, CDR2 SVGEGT. DNA for the CDR3: TGTGCCAGCAGGGTAGAGGCGGGAGTGGTGGAGACCCAGTACTTC. Translated, it gives CASRVEAGVVETQYF.

This chain connects TRBV20-1 to TRBJ2-2; 8 bases line up with TRBD1. Per germline, CDR1 DFQATT and CDR2 SNEGSKA (reference sequence). The CDR3 consists of 17 residues. Trimming at V came to 4 bases and at J to 2 bases, leaving 12 bases not matched to a gene. CDR3 bases: TGCAGTGCTAAGCAGAGGACAGGGTTTGGCAACACCGGGGAGCTGTTTTTT. Translating it yields CSAKQRTGFGNTGELFF.

This clonotype was detected a few times. This chain joins TRBV25-1 and TRBJ2-5, with 7 bases identical to TRBD2. CDR3 size: 16 residues. J lost 5 bases, V lost 1 base, and 10 bases had no gene match. The germline V gene encodes CDR1 MGHDK and CDR2 SYGVNS. CDR3 protein: CASSEWLGGPIETQYF. For the CDR3, the DNA is TGTGCCAGCAGTGAATGGCTGGGAGGGCCGATTGAGACCCAGTACTTC.

The rearrangement joins TRBV12-3 or TRBV12-4 to TRBJ2-7, with D unclear. V lost 2 bases and J lost 0, with 8 bases in between. The CDR3 runs to 14 residues. CDR3 coding DNA: TGTGCCAGCAGTTTAATGGGTTTCTCCTACGAGCAGTACTTC. Protein product: CASSLMGFSYEQYF.

V is TRBV7-9 and J is TRBJ1-1; 7 bases match TRBD1. V lost 4 bases and J lost 7; bases outside the gene matches: 6. The CDR3 consists of 13 residues. Per germline, CDR1 SEHNR and CDR2 FQNEAQ (reference sequence). For the CDR3, the DNA is TGTGCCAGCAGCTACGGACAGGTAGATGAAGCTTTCTTT. Translating it yields CASSYGQVDEAFF. The whole variable domain, remainder taken from reference TRBV7-9 and TRBJ1-1, is DTGVSQNPRHKITKRGQNVTFRCDPISEHNRLYWYRQTLGQGPEFLTYFQNEAQLEKSRLLSDRFSAERPKGSFSTLEIQRTEQGDSAMYLCASSYGQVDEAFFGQGTRLTVV.

This clonotype was picked up a small number of times. The chain joins TRBV7-3 to TRBJ2-7; D perhaps matches TRBD1 (6 bases). Trimming cost V 5 bases and J 5 bases, with 13 bases left between them. The CDR3 length is 13 residues. Germline V gene sequence: CDR1 SGHTA, CDR2 FQGTGA. CDR3 coding DNA: TGTGCCAGCAGCATAGGACCAGGGGACGAGCAGTACTTC. This translates into CASSIGPGDEQYF.

A few counts support this clonotype. V usage is TRBV28 and J usage is TRBJ2-7, with D tentatively TRBD2 (6 bases). V was pared by 6 bases and J by 5 bases, with 20 bases between. The CDR3 has 15 residues. Germline CDR1 reads MDHEN; CDR2 reads SYDVKM. The CDR3 spells CASSLAGSGLHEQYF. The CDR3 DNA reads TGTGCCAGCAGCCTTGCCGGGAGTGGGCTCCACGAGCAGTACTTC.

This sequence joins TRBV6-1 and TRBJ2-1, with 8 positions matching TRBD2. Germline values: CDR1 MNHNS, CDR2 SASEGT. The V gene end was trimmed by 7 bases and the J gene end by 10 bases; junction bases not matched to a gene: 12. The CDR3 extends over 14 amino acids. This CDR3 is CASIPGGSRGEQFF. The DNA of the CDR3 is TGTGCCAGCATCCCGGGGGGGTCCCGGGGGGAGCAGTTCTTC.

The chain is built from TRBV6-1 and TRBJ2-5, with TRBD1 matching over 7 bases. The V gene end was trimmed by 6 bases and the J gene end by 2 bases; junction bases not matched to a gene: 9. Germline loops: CDR1 MNHNS, CDR2 SASEGT. This CDR3 contains 15 residues. The CDR3 DNA reads as TGTGCCAGCAGATCCAGGGGGAGCGAACAAGAGACCCAGTACTTC. It specifies CASRSRGSEQETQYF.

The chain links TRBV12-3 or TRBV12-4 to TRBJ2-7; D is possibly TRBD2 (6 bases). V was trimmed by 8 bases and J by 2 bases, leaving 13 bases between them. The CDR3 runs 13 residues. The CDR3 region is CASGGWRAYEQYF. The CDR3 DNA is TGTGCCAGCGGGGGTTGGAGGGCCTACGAGCAGTACTTC.

This clonotype was seen only a few times. The chain couples TRBV5-1 to TRBJ2-1; 7 bases align to TRBD2. The germline gives CDR1 SGHRS, CDR2 YFSETQ. This CDR3 is built from 15 residues. The junction had 8 bases not matched to a gene; V was cut back by 3 bases and J by 5 bases. The chain's CDR3 is CASSSGLTRDNEQFF. The CDR3 region has the DNA TGCGCCAGCAGCTCGGGACTAACCCGGGACAATGAGCAGTTCTTC. Full variable domain (remainder filled in from reference TRBV5-1 and TRBJ2-1): KAGVTQTPRYLIKTRGQQVTLSCSPISGHRSVSWYQQTPGQGLQFLFEYFSETQRNKGNFPGRFSGRQFSNSRSEMNVSTLELGDSALYLCASSSGLTRDNEQFFGPGTRLTVL.

A few counts support this clonotype. The chain combines TRBV12-3 or TRBV12-4 with TRBJ1-5; TRBD1 matches at 8 bases. The CDR3 is 16 amino acids. V was clipped by 5 bases and J by 6 bases; unmatched bases: 12. The CDR3 reads CASSTGTGPDGQPQHF. CDR3 nucleotides: TGTGCCAGCAGTACTGGGACAGGCCCCGATGGTCAGCCCCAGCATTTT.

This clonotype was seen at least ten times. V is TRBV28 and J is TRBJ1-5; D gene unclear. This CDR3 has 11 amino acids. From germline, CDR1 is MDHEN and CDR2 SYDVKM. Trimming removed 3 bases from V and 4 bases from J, with 1 base in between. The CDR3 DNA is TGTGCCAGCAGTTTGAATCAGCCCCAGCATTTT. Translated: CASSLNQPQHF.

This rearrangement joins TRBV20-1 to TRBJ1-5, with 8 bases identical to TRBD1. V shed 4 bases, J shed 0 bases, and the junction held 8 bases outside the gene matches. Germline values: CDR1 DFQATT, CDR2 SNEGSKA (reference sequence). The CDR3 has 16 amino acids. The CDR3 sequence is CSATPGQGVSNQPQHF. CDR3 coding DNA: TGCAGTGCTACTCCAGGACAGGGCGTTAGCAATCAGCCCCAGCATTTT.

This clonotype was observed once. CDR3: CASSLLAGGPVEQFF. CDR3 DNA sequence: TGTGCCAGCAGCCTACTAGCGGGGGGTCCCGTTGAGCAGTTCTTC. The V and J genes are TRBV7-2 and TRBJ2-1; 12 bases are a match to TRBD2. CDR3 length equals 15 residues. From germline, CDR1 is SGHTA and CDR2 FQGNSA. V shed 5 bases, J shed 9 bases, and the junction held 8 bases outside the gene matches.